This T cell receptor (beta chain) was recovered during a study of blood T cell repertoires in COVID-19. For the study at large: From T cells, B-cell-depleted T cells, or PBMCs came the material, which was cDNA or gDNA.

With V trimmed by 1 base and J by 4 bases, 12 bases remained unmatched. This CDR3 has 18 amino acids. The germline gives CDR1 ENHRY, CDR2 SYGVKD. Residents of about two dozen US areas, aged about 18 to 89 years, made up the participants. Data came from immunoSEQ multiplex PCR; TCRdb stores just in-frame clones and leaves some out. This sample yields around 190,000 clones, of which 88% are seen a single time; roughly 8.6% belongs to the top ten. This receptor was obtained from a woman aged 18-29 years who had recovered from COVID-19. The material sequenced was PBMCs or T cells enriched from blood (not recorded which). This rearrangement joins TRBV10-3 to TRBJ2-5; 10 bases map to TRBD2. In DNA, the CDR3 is TGTGCCATCAGTGAGTTGGGCTCTAGCGGGAGCCCCAGAGAGACCCAGTACTTC. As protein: CAISELGSSGSPRETQYF.